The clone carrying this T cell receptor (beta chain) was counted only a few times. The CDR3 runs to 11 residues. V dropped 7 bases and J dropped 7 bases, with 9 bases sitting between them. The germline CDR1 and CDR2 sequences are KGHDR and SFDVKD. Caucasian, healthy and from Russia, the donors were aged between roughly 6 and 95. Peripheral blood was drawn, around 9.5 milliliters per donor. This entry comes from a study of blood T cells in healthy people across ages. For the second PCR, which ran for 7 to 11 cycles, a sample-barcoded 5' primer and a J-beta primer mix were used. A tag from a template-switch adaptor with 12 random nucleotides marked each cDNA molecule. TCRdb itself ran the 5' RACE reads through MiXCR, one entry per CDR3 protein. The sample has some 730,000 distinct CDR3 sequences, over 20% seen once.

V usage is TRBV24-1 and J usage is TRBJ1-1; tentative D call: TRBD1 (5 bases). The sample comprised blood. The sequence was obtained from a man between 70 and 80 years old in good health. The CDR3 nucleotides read TGTGCCACCAGGTTCAGGGATGAAGCTTTCTTT. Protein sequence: CATRFRDEAFF.